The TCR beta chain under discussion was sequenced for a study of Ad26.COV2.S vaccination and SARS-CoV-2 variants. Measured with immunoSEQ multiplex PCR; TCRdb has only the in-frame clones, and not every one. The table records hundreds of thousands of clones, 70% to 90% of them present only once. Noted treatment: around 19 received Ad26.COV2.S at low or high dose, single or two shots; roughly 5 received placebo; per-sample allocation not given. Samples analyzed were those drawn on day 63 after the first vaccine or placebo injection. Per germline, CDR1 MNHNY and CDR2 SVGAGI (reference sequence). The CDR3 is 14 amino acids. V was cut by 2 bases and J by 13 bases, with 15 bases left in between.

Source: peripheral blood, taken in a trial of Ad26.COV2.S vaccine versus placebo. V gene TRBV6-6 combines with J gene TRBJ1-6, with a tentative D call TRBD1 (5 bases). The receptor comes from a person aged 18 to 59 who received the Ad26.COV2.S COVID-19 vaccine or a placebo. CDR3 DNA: TGTGCCAGCAGTTACGCGGGACTGGGGGTTCCCCTCCACTTT. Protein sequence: CASSYAGLGVPLHF.